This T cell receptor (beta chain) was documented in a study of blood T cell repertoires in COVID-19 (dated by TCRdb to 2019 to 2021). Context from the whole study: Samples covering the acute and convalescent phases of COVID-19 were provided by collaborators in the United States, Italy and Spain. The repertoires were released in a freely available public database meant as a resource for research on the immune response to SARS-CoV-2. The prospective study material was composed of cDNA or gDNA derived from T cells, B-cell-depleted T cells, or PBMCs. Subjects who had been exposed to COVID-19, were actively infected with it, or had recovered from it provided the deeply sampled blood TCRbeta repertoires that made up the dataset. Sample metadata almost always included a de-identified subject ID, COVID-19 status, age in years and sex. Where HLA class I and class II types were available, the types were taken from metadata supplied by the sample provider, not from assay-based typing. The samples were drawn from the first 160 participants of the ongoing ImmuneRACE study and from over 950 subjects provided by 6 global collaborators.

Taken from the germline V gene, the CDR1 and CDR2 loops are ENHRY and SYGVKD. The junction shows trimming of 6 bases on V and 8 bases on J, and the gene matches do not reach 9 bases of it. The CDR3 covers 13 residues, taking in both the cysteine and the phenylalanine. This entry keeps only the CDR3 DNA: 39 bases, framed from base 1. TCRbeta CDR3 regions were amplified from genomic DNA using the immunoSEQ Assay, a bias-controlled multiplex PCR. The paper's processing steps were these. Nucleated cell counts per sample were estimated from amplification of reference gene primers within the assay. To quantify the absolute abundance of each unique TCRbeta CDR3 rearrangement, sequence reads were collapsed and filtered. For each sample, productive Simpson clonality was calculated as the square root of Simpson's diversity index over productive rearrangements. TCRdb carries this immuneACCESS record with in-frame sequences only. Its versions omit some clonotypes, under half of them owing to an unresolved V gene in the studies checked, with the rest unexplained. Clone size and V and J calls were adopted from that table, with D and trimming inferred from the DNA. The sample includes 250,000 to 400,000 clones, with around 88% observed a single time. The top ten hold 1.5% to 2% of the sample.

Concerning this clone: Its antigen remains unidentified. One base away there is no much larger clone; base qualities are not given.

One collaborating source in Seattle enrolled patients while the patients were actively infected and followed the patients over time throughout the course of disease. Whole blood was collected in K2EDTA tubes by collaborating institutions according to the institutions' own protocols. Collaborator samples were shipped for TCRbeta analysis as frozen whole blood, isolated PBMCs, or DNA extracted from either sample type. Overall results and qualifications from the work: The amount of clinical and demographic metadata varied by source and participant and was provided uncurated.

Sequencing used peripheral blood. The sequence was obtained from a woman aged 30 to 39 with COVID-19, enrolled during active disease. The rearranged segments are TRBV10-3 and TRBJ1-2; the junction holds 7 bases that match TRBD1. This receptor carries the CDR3 CAIRPGQASGYTF. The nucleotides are TGTGCCATCAGACCCGGACAGGCGAGCGGCTACACCTTC.